The entry below gives a single TCR beta chain sequence along with its context. The data stem from a study of immune evolution from preneoplasia to lung adenocarcinoma. Histologic diagnosis was independently verified by two lung pathologists. Germline V gene lookup returns CDR1 SGDLS and CDR2 YYNGEE. CDR3 length equals 15 residues. Trimming took 0 bases from V and 7 from J; bases not matched to a gene: 7. Assay: immunoSEQ multiplex PCR; the TCRdb copy retains only in-frame clones and omits some. The sample contains 12,000 or so clones, under 90% of which appear only once. The sequence derives from a person aged 50-70 years with lung adenocarcinoma. V usage is TRBV9 and J usage is TRBJ2-1, with 7 bases identical to TRBD2. The sample comprised FFPE tissue from an adenomatous hyperplasia lung lesion. Subset defined: atypical adenomatous hyperplasia (AAH), lung preneoplasia. CDR3 sequence reads: CASSVGGREGNEQFF. CDR3 coding DNA: TGTGCCAGCAGCGTAGGGGGCAGGGAGGGAAATGAGCAGTTCTTC.